A selection of T cell receptor beta chains follows, all from one sample in a study of radiotherapy plus CTLA-4 blockade in lung cancer. Measured with immunoSEQ multiplex PCR; TCRdb has only the in-frame clones, and not every one. The table shows some 110,000 clones, with 78% occurring only once. This specimen was peripheral blood, taken from a patient treated with radiotherapy plus ipilimumab. The receptors here all came from a human donor with non-small cell lung cancer who had a partial response to radiotherapy plus ipilimumab. The CDR3 runs from the conserved cysteine through the conserved F or W. Each record gives: clone size, J gene, D gene, V gene, CDR3 DNA, CDR3 protein. A D gene is named only where the DNA matches it firmly. Clone size is not always given. Where it is, it says once, few, many or a class for expanded clones.

few,TRBJ2-3,-,TRBV2,TGTGCCAGCACCCCGACAGTGGGAGATACGCAGTATTTT,CASTPTVGDTQYF
-,TRBJ1-2,-,TRBV5-1,TGCGCCAGCAGCCCCTGGGACACGGGATGGGGAGGCTACACCTTC,CASSPWDTGWGGYTF
-,TRBJ1-6,-,TRBV7-2,TGTGCCAGCAGCTTACAAGGAGAATCACCCCTCCACTTT,CASSLQGESPLHF
-,TRBJ2-1,-,TRBV2,TGTGCCAGCAGTGAGAGGGTCCTTATAGGATTCTTC,CASSERVLIGFF
-,TRBJ2-5,TRBD2,TRBV10-3,TGTGCCAGCAAGGAGGCGGGAGCGGTCGCCCAGTACTTC,CASKEAGAVAQYF
few,TRBJ2-3,-,TRBV30,TGTGCCTGGAGTAGATTAGCCCCAGATACGCAGTATTTT,CAWSRLAPDTQYF
-,TRBJ1-5,-,TRBV7-2,TGTGCCAGCAGCGTATTTGAGGGATCGGGCAATCAGCCCCAGCATTTT,CASSVFEGSGNQPQHF
-,TRBJ1-3,-,TRBV28,TGTGCTAGCGCCCCGGGGGGGACGATCTCTGGAAACACCATATATTTT,CASAPGGTISGNTIYF
-,TRBJ2-7,TRBD1,TRBV5-1,TGCGCCAGCAGCCCCCAGGGGGACGAGCAGTACTTC,CASSPQGDEQYF
-,TRBJ1-5,TRBD1,TRBV5-8,TGTGCCAGCAGCTTGGGGACTACAGGGGGGATGGGTCAGCCCCAGCATTTT,CASSLGTTGGMGQPQHF
-,TRBJ2-5,-,TRBV4-3,TGCGCCAGCAGCCCAACCATCCACATTGGAGAGACCCAGTACTTC,CASSPTIHIGETQYF
-,TRBJ1-1,-,TRBV6-5,TGTGCCTCCGGTGGGGCCCGCGCTGAAGCTTTCTTT,CASGGARAEAFF
few,TRBJ2-3,-,TRBV7-8,TGTGCCAGCAGTCTAGACTGGAGCACAGATACGCAGTATTTT,CASSLDWSTDTQYF
-,TRBJ2-5,TRBD2,TRBV27,TGTGCCAGCAGTGCTACCGGGACTAGCCCTAAAGGGGAGTACTTC,CASSATGTSPKGEYF
-,TRBJ2-7,-,TRBV28,TGTGCCAGCAGTTTACAGGGGTTCTACGAGCAGTACTTC,CASSLQGFYEQYF
-,TRBJ1-2,-,TRBV4-3,TGCGCCAGCAGCCAAGAATTTGCGGGGGTTGTTGGCTACACCTTC,CASSQEFAGVVGYTF
-,TRBJ2-3,-,TRBV5-1,TGCGCCAGCAGCCAAGACTCGCGACCCACCGGGGCAGATACGCAGTATTTT,CASSQDSRPTGADTQYF
-,TRBJ2-2,-,TRBV7-9,TGTGCCAGCAGCTTAGAACTCGGGGAGCTGTTTTTT,CASSLELGELFF
-,TRBJ1-5,-,TRBV7-8,TGTGCCAGCAGCCCAGGGACACCTTATAGCAATCAGCCCCAGCATTTT,CASSPGTPYSNQPQHF
-,TRBJ1-1,-,TRBV6-1,TGTGCCAGCAGTCCCGAGGTCGTGTGGACTCTTGAAGCTTTCTTT,CASSPEVVWTLEAFF
few,TRBJ2-1,TRBD2,TRBV5-3,TGTGCCAGAAGCTTTGGACTAGCGGGTTACAATGAGCAGTTCTTC,CARSFGLAGYNEQFF
-,TRBJ2-1,-,TRBV19,TGTGCCAGTAGTGCGAATACAGGGTTTTCGGGAAATGAGCAGTTCTTC,CASSANTGFSGNEQFF
-,TRBJ1-5,-,TRBV6-1,TGTGCCAGCAACCTACAGGAACGGAGCAATCAGCCCCAGCATTTT,CASNLQERSNQPQHF
-,TRBJ2-1,-,TRBV5-1,TGCGCCAGCAGCTTGGCTAGCATCTCCTACAATGAGCAGTTCTTC,CASSLASISYNEQFF
-,TRBJ2-5,TRBD2,TRBV12-5,TGTGCTAGTGGTTATCTCGGGGCGGGAGGGGAGACCCAGTACTTC,CASGYLGAGGETQYF
-,TRBJ1-1,-,TRBV7-9,TGTGCCAGCAGCTTATCTTGGAGGGACACTGAAGCTTTCTTT,CASSLSWRDTEAFF
-,TRBJ1-1,-,TRBV28,TGTGCCAGCAAAATACCGGGTGCCTCAGTAGCTTTCTTT,CASKIPGASVAFF
-,TRBJ2-6,-,TRBV28,TGTGCCAGCAGTAAGCGGGACAGGCCTTTTACTGGGGCCAACGTCCTGACTTTC,CASSKRDRPFTGANVLTF
-,TRBJ2-1,-,TRBV12-5,TGTGCTAGTGGTTTGGTAGGGGTCAACGAGCAGTTCTTC,CASGLVGVNEQFF
few,TRBJ2-2,-,TRBV13,TGTGCCAGCAGCTTAAAATCCCCGACAGCCGGGGAGCTGTTTTTT,CASSLKSPTAGELFF
-,TRBJ1-2,-,TRBV28,TGTGCCAGCAGTTTTCAACAGGGAAGGGGTGGCTACACCTTC,CASSFQQGRGGYTF
-,TRBJ1-4,-,TRBV28,TGTGCCAGCAGTTTAGAGGGAAGCACTAATGAAAAACTGTTTTTT,CASSLEGSTNEKLFF
once,TRBJ2-7,TRBD2,TRBV19,TGTGCCAGTAGGCCTAGCGGGAACTCCTACGAGCAGTACTTC,CASRPSGNSYEQYF
-,TRBJ1-2,TRBD1,TRBV28,TGTGCCAGCAGTTTCAGACAGGGTTATTATGGCTACACCTTC,CASSFRQGYYGYTF
-,TRBJ1-5,-,TRBV7-9,TGTGCCAGCAGCTTATCTAGTAGCAATCAGCCCCAGCATTTT,CASSLSSSNQPQHF
-,TRBJ2-7,TRBD1,TRBV7-9,TGTGCCAGCAGCAAGTGGGACAGCTCCTACGAGCAGTACTTC,CASSKWDSSYEQYF
-,TRBJ2-2,-,TRBV5-1,TGCGCCAGCAGCGTGTCAGTCACCGGGGAGCTGTTTTTT,CASSVSVTGELFF
few,TRBJ2-3,-,TRBV29-1,TGCAGCGTTGTCCTTTTCACTAGCACAGATACGCAGTATTTT,CSVVLFTSTDTQYF
-,TRBJ2-7,TRBD2,TRBV6-6,TGTGCCAGCAGAGAACAAGGACTAGCGGGAGTTGAGCAGTACTTC,CASREQGLAGVEQYF
-,TRBJ2-1,TRBD2,TRBV10-3,TGTGCCATCAGTGTCGCGACTAGCGGTCACAATGAGCAGTTCTTC,CAISVATSGHNEQFF
-,TRBJ1-2,-,TRBV7-2,TGTGCCAGCAGCTTAGCGGGGAGGGATGGCTACACCTTC,CASSLAGRDGYTF
-,TRBJ1-5,-,TRBV5-1,TGCGCCAGCGCAAGGGAGGTCGGCAATCAGCCCCAGCATTTT,CASAREVGNQPQHF
-,TRBJ2-7,-,TRBV11-2,TGTGCCAGCAGCTTAGATCGGCGCGGGGGCCCGGTAGCCTACGAGCAGTACTTC,CASSLDRRGGPVAYEQYF
-,TRBJ1-4,TRBD1,TRBV11-2,TGTGCCAGCAGCCGAAGGGACAGGGTACCTAATGAAAAACTGTTTTTT,CASSRRDRVPNEKLFF
-,TRBJ2-1,TRBD2,TRBV15,TGTGCCACCAGCAGAGATATACTTAGCGGGAGCTCCTACAATGAGCAGTTCTTC,CATSRDILSGSSYNEQFF